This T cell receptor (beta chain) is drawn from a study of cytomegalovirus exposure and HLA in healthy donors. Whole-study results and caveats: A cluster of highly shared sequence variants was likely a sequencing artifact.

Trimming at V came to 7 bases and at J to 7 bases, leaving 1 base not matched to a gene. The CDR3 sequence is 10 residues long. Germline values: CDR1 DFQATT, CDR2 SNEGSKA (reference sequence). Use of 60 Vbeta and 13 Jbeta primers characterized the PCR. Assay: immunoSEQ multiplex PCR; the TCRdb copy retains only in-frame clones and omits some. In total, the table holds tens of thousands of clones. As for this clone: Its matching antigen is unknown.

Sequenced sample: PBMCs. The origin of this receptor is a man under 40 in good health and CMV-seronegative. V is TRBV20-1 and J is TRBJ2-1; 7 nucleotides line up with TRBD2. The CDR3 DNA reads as TGCAGTGAGGGAGGGAATGAGCAGTTCTTC. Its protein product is CSEGGNEQFF.